These T cell receptor beta chains were read from a single sample in a study of cytomegalovirus exposure and HLA in healthy donors. Sequencing used immunoSEQ multiplex PCR; TCRdb keeps in-frame clones, though not all of them. This sample has about 170,000 clones, with about 72% found just once. The sample consisted of PBMCs. These receptors were collected from a girl between 5 and 17 years old in good health and CMV-seronegative. The CDR3 runs from the conserved cysteine through the conserved F or W. The D gene is left open where the match is weak. Only some rows state a clone size, as once, few, many or a class for expanded clones.

j_call clone_size v_call d_call cdr3_nt cdr3_aa
TRBJ2-1 - TRBV5-5 - TGTGCCAGCAGCTTATATGGACAGAACAATGAGCAGTTCTTC CASSLYGQNNEQFF
TRBJ1-2 - TRBV14 TRBD1 TGTGCCAGCAGCCCCGACAGGGTGCTTGGCTACACCTTC CASSPDRVLGYTF
TRBJ2-5 - TRBV25-1 - TGTGCCAGCAGTCCCGGGGAGACCCAGTACTTC CASSPGETQYF
TRBJ2-3 - TRBV5-4 - TGTGCCAGCATCCCCGAGGCCGGGGGCACAGATACGCAGTATTTT CASIPEAGGTDTQYF
TRBJ1-1 - TRBV10-1 TRBD1 TGCGCCAGCAGTGCCCCGGGACAGGGGAACACTGAAGCTTTCTTT CASSAPGQGNTEAFF
TRBJ1-1 - TRBV30 - TGTGCCTGGAGTGTACGGGGGGGAATCCCTGAAGCTTTCTTT CAWSVRGGIPEAFF
TRBJ2-1 - TRBV7-6 TRBD2 TGTGCCAGCAGCTTATTCATAGCGGGGGGATACTACAATGAGCAGTTCTTC CASSLFIAGGYYNEQFF
TRBJ2-5 - TRBV6-5 - TGTGCCAGCCGAGCTCCGGGGACACAGGAGACCCAGTACTTC CASRAPGTQETQYF
TRBJ1-3 - TRBV6-5 - TGTGCCAGCAGTTACGCGGGACGGGGAAACACCATATATTTT CASSYAGRGNTIYF
TRBJ1-1 few TRBV29-1 - TGCAGCGCAGTCAGGGTGGGGAACACTGAAGCTTTCTTT CSAVRVGNTEAFF
TRBJ2-1 - TRBV5-8 - TGTGCCAGCAGCTCTTGGTCCGGGGTAGAGCAGTTCTTC CASSSWSGVEQFF
TRBJ2-3 - TRBV7-9 - TGTGCCAGCAGCTCGAGTGTCCTCCGTCCGACAGATACGCAGTATTTT CASSSSVLRPTDTQYF
TRBJ1-2 - TRBV13 TRBD1 TGTGCCAGCAGCACACGGACAGGGATGGATGGCTACACCTTC CASSTRTGMDGYTF
TRBJ2-7 once TRBV9 TRBD2 TGTGCCAGCAGCGTAGGTGGTAGCGGGGGGGACGAGCAGTACTTC CASSVGGSGGDEQYF
TRBJ2-5 - TRBV27 TRBD1 TGTGCCAGCAAGACAATGAAGGACAGGGCCGAGACCCAGTACTTC CASKTMKDRAETQYF
TRBJ2-3 - TRBV7-3 - TGTGCCAGCAGCTTAAGGGAGGTAGATACGCAGTATTTT CASSLREVDTQYF
TRBJ1-1 - TRBV6-6 - TGTGCCAGCAGCTCTAGGCAGGGGCGCACTGAAGCTTTCTTT CASSSRQGRTEAFF
TRBJ2-7 - TRBV19 - TGTGCCAGTAGTATGGGAGGTATCGGCTACGAGCAGTACTTC CASSMGGIGYEQYF
TRBJ1-1 - TRBV21-1 - TGTGCCAGCAGCAAAGCGCTGAGACACCAGAACACTGAAGCTTTCTTT CASSKALRHQNTEAFF
TRBJ1-2 few TRBV11-2 - TGTGCCAGCAGCTTAGAGCCCCGAGATTTGATCTATGGCTACACCTTC CASSLEPRDLIYGYTF